Presented here are 21 T cell receptor beta chains from one specimen sequenced in a study of T cells in Graves' hyperthyroidism and ophthalmopathy. RNA transcripts gave rise to amplified TCR beta CDR3 regions. First-round RT-PCR targeting the TCR CDR3 was performed with the HTBI primer set. TCRdb re-derived calls from the multiplex PCR reads in MiXCR, one entry per CDR3 protein. The table has approximately 370,000 distinct CDR3 sequences, 14% to 15% seen once. The sample comprised blood. Receptors originate from a woman between 25 and 40 years old with Graves' hyperthyroidism.

This clonotype has more than one count but fewer than ten. A read error may produce the germline difference seen at one junction end. V is TRBV24-1 and J is TRBJ2-1; D is possibly TRBD2 (6 bases). CDR3 length: 15 residues. From germline, CDR1 is KGHDR and CDR2 SFDVKD. The CDR3 coding sequence is TGTGCCAGCAGTCCAGGGACTGCAGCCTACAATGAGCAGTTCTTC. Its translation is CASSPGTAAYNEQFF.

This clonotype was picked up many times. The rearrangement links TRBV3-1 to TRBJ2-5; TRBD1 agrees at 7 bases. V lost 4 bases, J lost 1 base, and 6 bases stayed unmatched. The CDR3 sequence is 15 residues long. Germline assignment: CDR1 LGHDT and CDR2 YNNKEL (reference sequence). In DNA, the CDR3 is TGTGCCAGCAGCCGGGACAGAGGTTTCCAAGAGACCCAGTACTTC. Its protein product is CASSRDRGFQETQYF.

This clonotype was recorded at least ten times. The genes are TRBV18 and TRBJ2-5; TRBD2 is a possible D gene (6 bases). V dropped 3 bases and J dropped 1 base, with 9 bases sitting between them. The CDR3 contains 14 residues. Per the germline V gene, CDR1 is KGHSH and CDR2 is LQKENI. The CDR3 DNA follows: TGTGCCAGCTCACCGAGGCGGGGCCAAGAGACCCAGTACTTC. Protein: CASSPRRGQETQYF.

In this sample, this clonotype turned up many times. V and J are TRBV9 and TRBJ1-2; TRBD1 matches at 7 bases. Germline V gene sequence: CDR1 SGDLS, CDR2 YYNGEE. V lost 3 bases and J lost 8; bases outside the gene matches: 1. This CDR3 region has 11 residues. CDR3 DNA: TGTGCCAGCAGCGGGACAGGCGGCTACACCTTC. Translation gives CASSGTGGYTF.

This clonotype was counted many times. The chain links TRBV18 to TRBJ2-7, with unresolved D. V shed 6 bases and J shed 3 bases, with 9 bases lying between them. The CDR3 has 12 residues. CDR1 and CDR2 (germline): KGHSH, LQKENI. CDR3 residues: CASSDRDYEQYF. Written as DNA, the CDR3 is TGTGCCAGCTCGGACCGAGACTACGAGCAGTACTTC.

V is TRBV7-9 and J is TRBJ2-1; D might be TRBD2 (7 bases). This CDR3 spans 16 amino acids. V was trimmed by 5 bases and J by 4 bases, leaving 18 bases between them. Germline-derived CDR1 and CDR2 are SEHNR and FQNEAQ (reference sequence). In nucleotides, the CDR3 is TGTGCCAGCAGCCAGGGACTGAGCGGGACATACAATGAGCAGTTCTTC. Its translation: CASSQGLSGTYNEQFF.

The table lists this clonotype with many counts. The rearrangement links TRBV3-1 to TRBJ1-3, with unresolved D. Between the trimmed V and J ends, which lost 3 bases and 0 bases, there was a span of 12 bases. The CDR3 loop spans 16 amino acids. In germline, CDR1 is LGHDT, CDR2 YNNKEL (reference sequence). In nucleotides, the CDR3 is TGTGCCAGCAGCCAGTTCCGGATGAACTCTGGAAACACCATATATTTT. Protein sequence: CASSQFRMNSGNTIYF.

The genes are TRBV7-8 and TRBJ2-3; 9 bases map to TRBD2. This CDR3 has 19 residues. Germline CDR1 SGHVS, CDR2 FQNEAQ. Losses at the gene ends were 7 bases for V and 3 bases for J; bases not matched to a gene: 20. CDR3 DNA sequence: TGTGCCAGCACCGACACGGTAGCGGGAGTAGGGGGTGGAACAGATACGCAGTATTTT. This sequence encodes CASTDTVAGVGGGTDTQYF.

This clonotype has ten or more counts. The chain couples TRBV7-2 to TRBJ2-7, with a weak D call TRBD2 (5 bases). Trimming cost V 1 base and J 2 bases, with 9 bases left between them. Germline V lookup: CDR1 SGHTA, CDR2 FQGNSA. The CDR3 has 14 residues. CDR3 in amino acids: CASSLGGAPYEQYF. In DNA form, the CDR3 reads TGTGCCAGCAGCTTAGGGGGAGCCCCCTACGAGCAGTACTTC.

The rearrangement uses TRBV24-1 and TRBJ2-2; TRBD1 agrees at 7 bases. Germline V gene sequence: CDR1 KGHDR, CDR2 SFDVKD. With V trimmed by 5 bases and J by 1 base, 3 bases remained unmatched. This CDR3 is 15 amino acids long. The CDR3 loop reads CATSARTGNTGELFF. For the CDR3, the DNA is TGTGCCACCAGTGCAAGGACAGGGAACACCGGGGAGCTGTTTTTT.

The sample holds a few counts of this clonotype. A read error may produce the germline difference seen at one junction end. The rearrangement joins TRBV18 to TRBJ2-6; possibly TRBD1 for D (6 bases). This CDR3 spans 17 amino acids. Looked up from germline, CDR1 is KGHSH and CDR2 is LQKENI. The CDR3 coding sequence is TGTGCCAGCTCAACAGGCAACAGGGTACCTGGGGCCAACGTCCAGACTTTC. Protein: CASSTGNRVPGANVQTF.

This clonotype appeared many times. This sequence joins TRBV28 and TRBJ2-7; tentatively, D is TRBD1 (6 bases). There are 13 residues in the CDR3. The germline V and J ends were trimmed by 5 bases and 2 bases, with 10 bases remaining between them. Germline V CDR1 and CDR2: MDHEN, SYDVKM. CDR3: CASSTGFTYEQYF. In nucleotides, the CDR3 is TGTGCCAGCAGTACAGGGTTTACCTACGAGCAGTACTTC.

This clonotype has ten or more counts. This sequence joins TRBV28 and TRBJ2-3; 11 bases align to TRBD2. Unmatched junction bases numbered 3, after V lost 3 bases and J lost 4 bases. CDR1 MDHEN and CDR2 SYDVKM come from the germline V gene. The CDR3 extends over 15 amino acids. CDR3 coding DNA: TGTGCCAGCAGTTTTACTAGCGGGAGACCAGATACGCAGTATTTT. It encodes CASSFTSGRPDTQYF.

This clonotype was counted many times. The J gene is TRBJ1-1, the V gene TRBV11-2, with 7 bases aligning to TRBD1. CDR3 length: 16 amino acids. V shed 2 bases and J 1 base; nucleotides not matched to a gene: 7. Germline V gives CDR1 SGHAT, CDR2 FQNNGV. CDR3: CASSLRLGTANTEAFF. The CDR3 coding sequence is TGTGCCAGCAGCTTACGGCTTGGGACAGCGAACACTGAAGCTTTCTTT. Full variable domain (remainder filled in from reference TRBV11-2 and TRBJ1-1): EAGVAQSPRYKIIEKRQSVAFWCNPISGHATLYWYQQILGQGPKLLIQFQNNGVVDDSQLPKDRFSAERLKGVDSTLKIQPAKLEDSAVYLCASSLRLGTANTEAFFGQGTRLTVV.

This clonotype was seen ten or more times. This sequence joins TRBV12-3 or TRBV12-4 and TRBJ2-3, with D unclear. V gave up 6 bases and J gave up 2 bases, with 12 bases separating them. This CDR3 contains 14 residues. The DNA for the CDR3 is TGTGCCAGCAGAAAAACACAATCCACAGATACGCAGTATTTT. Translating gives CASRKTQSTDTQYF.

This clonotype has only a few counts. In DNA, the CDR3 is TGCAGCGTTTCGGACAGGGGAGTAATGAACACTGAAGCTTTCTTT. Its translation is CSVSDRGVMNTEAFF. The chain joins TRBV29-1 to TRBJ1-1, with 9 bases lining up with TRBD1. With 5 bases clipped from V and 0 bases from J, the junction kept 7 bases outside the gene matches. Germline V CDR1 and CDR2: SQVTM, ANQGSEA. This CDR3 has 15 amino acids.

The gene calls are TRBV28 and TRBJ2-1; 13 positions agree with TRBD2. V shed 2 bases, J shed 8 bases, and the junction held 9 bases outside the gene matches. This CDR3 region has 17 residues. The germline V gene has CDR1 MDHEN and CDR2 SYDVKM. The DNA of the CDR3 is TGTGCCAGCAGTTTAAATCTGGGACTAGCGGGATTCTATGAGCAGTTCTTC. It codes for CASSLNLGLAGFYEQFF.

The sample holds many counts of this clonotype. The chain joins TRBV7-3 to TRBJ2-2; D tentatively reads TRBD1 or TRBD2 (6 bases each). Germline V CDR1 and CDR2: SGHTA, FQGTGA. V was trimmed by 1 base and J by 4 bases, leaving 10 bases between them. The CDR3 length is 15 residues. CDR3 in amino acids: CASSLIGGPTGELFF. CDR3 nucleotide sequence: TGTGCCAGCAGCTTAATTGGGGGGCCCACCGGGGAGCTGTTTTTT.

This clonotype occurred many times. J is TRBJ2-4 and V is TRBV7-2; no reliable D call. Germline-derived CDR1 and CDR2 are SGHTA and FQGNSA. The CDR3 runs 17 residues. V was trimmed by 5 bases and J by 0 bases, leaving 17 bases between them. The DNA for the CDR3 is TGTGCCAGCAGCGCTTATGAGCTGACGCTAGCCAAAAACATTCAGTACTTC. Translation: CASSAYELTLAKNIQYF. Using reference TRBV7-2 and TRBJ2-4 for the parts outside the CDR3, the full variable domain is GAGVSQSPSNKVTEKGKDVELRCDPISGHTALYWYRQSLGQGLEFLIYFQGNSAPDKSGLPSDRFSAERTGGSVSTLTIQRTQQEDSAVYLCASSAYELTLAKNIQYFGAGTRLSVL.

This clonotype occurred a few times. It may be a read error: a sequence one base away is much more abundant. V gene TRBV2 combines with J gene TRBJ2-1, with 7 bases matching TRBD1. CDR1 is SNHLY and CDR2 is FYNNEI in the germline V gene. Germline trimming cut 6 bases from V and 10 bases from J; bases unmatched to any gene: 9. The CDR3 contains 13 residues. CDR3: CASRAGGFYEQFF. In DNA, the CDR3 is TGTGCCAGCAGGGCAGGGGGTTTTTACGAGCAGTTCTTC.

This clonotype was recorded a few times. The chain couples TRBV30 to TRBJ2-2; 8 bases map to TRBD1. The germline V gene encodes CDR1 GTSNPN and CDR2 SVGIG (reference sequence). The trim removed 2 bases at V and 6 bases at J, leaving 20 bases unmatched. CDR3 length equals 19 residues. CDR3 nucleotides: TGTGCCTGGAGTAGTTTGGCCCCAGACAGGGGTAGGATGGCCGGGGAGCTGTTTTTT. Translated, it gives CAWSSLAPDRGRMAGELFF.